Listed below are T cell receptor beta chains from one sample, sequenced in a study of cytomegalovirus exposure and HLA in healthy donors. Libraries were prepared by immunoSEQ multiplex PCR; TCRdb keeps only in-frame clonotypes and omits some of them. Of hundreds of thousands of clones in the sample, 80% to 90% are singletons; the top ten hold over 0.75%. The sample taken for sequencing was PBMCs. These receptors came from a young woman in good health and CMV-seronegative. The CDR3 runs from the conserved cysteine through the conserved F or W. A D gene is named only where the DNA matches it firmly. Clone size is stated in some rows and not others, as once, few, many or a class when expanded.

abundance | d_gene | j_gene | v_gene | CDR3nt | CDR3aa
NA | NA | TRBJ2-7 | TRBV28 | TGTGCCAGCAGTTTAGTACTAACCCGCCTCTCGTACGAGCAGTACTTC | CASSLVLTRLSYEQYF
NA | NA | TRBJ2-2 | TRBV27 | TGTGCCAGCAGTCCGGGCCCAGGGGCCGGGGAGCTGTTTTTT | CASSPGPGAGELFF
NA | TRBD1 | TRBJ2-4 | TRBV15 | TGTGCCACCAGCAACCGACAGGGGGTCGTTAGCATTCAGTACTTC | CATSNRQGVVSIQYF
NA | NA | TRBJ1-2 | TRBV7-9 | TGTGCCAGCAGCTTAGCGCGGGGGTTAGGAGGGGCGACCTATGGCTACACCTTC | CASSLARGLGGATYGYTF
NA | NA | TRBJ2-4 | TRBV4-2 | TGTGCCAGCAGCCAAGTCGGGGGAGCCAAAAACATTCAGTACTTC | CASSQVGGAKNIQYF
NA | NA | TRBJ1-1 | TRBV7-2 | TGTGCCAGCAGCTTAGTTCGCACTGAAGCTTTCTTT | CASSLVRTEAFF
few | NA | TRBJ2-1 | TRBV7-2 | TGTGCCAGCAGCGACGACAGACACAATGAGCAGTTCTTC | CASSDDRHNEQFF
once | TRBD2 | TRBJ2-2 | TRBV7-6 | TGTGCCAGCCGGGGAGCGGGAGAGGCCGGGGAGCTGTTTTTT | CASRGAGEAGELFF
NA | NA | TRBJ2-1 | TRBV6-5 | TGTGCCAGCAGTTACTCGAGTGGGGCTCCTACGTTCTTC | CASSYSSGAPTFF
NA | TRBD1 | TRBJ1-4 | TRBV6-1 | TGTGCCAGCAGTCCGGACAGGAGATCTGGTGAAAAACTGTTTTTT | CASSPDRRSGEKLFF
NA | NA | TRBJ1-1 | TRBV6-6 | TGTGCCAGCAGTTACTTATCCTCGAACACTGAAGCTTTCTTT | CASSYLSSNTEAFF
NA | NA | TRBJ2-1 | TRBV18 | TGTGCCAGCTCATTGACAGATACTCCCTACAATGAGCAGTTCTTC | CASSLTDTPYNEQFF
NA | TRBD1 | TRBJ1-1 | TRBV9 | TGTGCCAGCAGCGCGACGGGACAGGGAGGCACTGAAGCTTTCTTT | CASSATGQGGTEAFF
NA | TRBD2 | TRBJ2-2 | TRBV11-2 | TGTGCCAGCGGTTGGCGGGGGGGCCTCGGGGAGCTGTTTTTT | CASGWRGGLGELFF
NA | NA | TRBJ2-7 | TRBV2 | TGTGCCAGCAGGTACGGCTACGAGCAGTACTTC | CASRYGYEQYF
NA | TRBD2 | TRBJ2-2 | TRBV28 | TGTGCCAGCACCTTCGGACTAGCGGGAAACACCGGGGAGCTGTTTTTT | CASTFGLAGNTGELFF
NA | NA | TRBJ1-4 | TRBV9 | TGTGCCAGCAGCGTAGGAGTAGGAGGGACAACTAATGAAAAACTGTTTTTT | CASSVGVGGTTNEKLFF
NA | TRBD2 | TRBJ2-3 | TRBV9 | TGTGCCAGCAGCGCAACACTAGCGGGAGTTACAGATACGCAGTATTTT | CASSATLAGVTDTQYF
NA | NA | TRBJ2-1 | TRBV15 | TGTGCCACCAGCAGATCTCGTGGTAGATCGGACAATGAGCAGTTCTTC | CATSRSRGRSDNEQFF
NA | TRBD2 | TRBJ2-2 | TRBV11-2 | TGTGCCAGCAGCCGAATCGGGACTAGCGGGAACACCGGGGAGCTGTTTTTT | CASSRIGTSGNTGELFF
NA | TRBD1 | TRBJ1-2 | TRBV7-9 | TGTGCCAGCAGCTCGGGACAGGGAGACTATGGCTACACCTTC | CASSSGQGDYGYTF
NA | NA | TRBJ1-3 | TRBV27 | TGTGCCAGTCAGGGTGCTGGAAACACCATATATTTT | CASQGAGNTIYF
NA | NA | TRBJ1-1 | TRBV27 | TGTGCCAGCAGTCGGGGAGCGGGCACTGAAGCTTTCTTT | CASSRGAGTEAFF
NA | NA | TRBJ1-2 | TRBV28 | TGTGCCAGCAGTTTTTTACAGGTCGGCTATGGCTACACCTTC | CASSFLQVGYGYTF
once | TRBD2 | TRBJ2-7 | TRBV6-6 | TGTGCCAGCAGTTACTCGGCGGGGGGCCCCTCCTACGAGCAGTACTTC | CASSYSAGGPSYEQYF
NA | TRBD1 | TRBJ1-2 | TRBV18 | TGTGCCAGCTCACCAAGGGGACAGATCTCCCCTTGGGATGGCTACACCTTC | CASSPRGQISPWDGYTF
NA | NA | TRBJ1-1 | TRBV7-9 | TGTGCCAGCAGCTTAGATCGGAACACTGAAGCTTTCTTT | CASSLDRNTEAFF
once | NA | TRBJ2-7 | TRBV11-2 | TGTGCCAGCAGCTTAAACCCCGGTCCGATGAGCTACGAGCAGTACTTC | CASSLNPGPMSYEQYF
NA | NA | TRBJ2-7 | TRBV2 | TGTGCCAGCAGGGCCTACGGGTCCTACGAGCAGTACTTC | CASRAYGSYEQYF
NA | NA | TRBJ2-7 | TRBV28 | TGTGCCAGCAGTTTGGTCACTTGGGAGCAGTACTTC | CASSLVTWEQYF
NA | TRBD1 | TRBJ1-2 | TRBV11-2 | TGTGCCAGCAGCTTAGATCCAGGGACAGAGGTCCTCTATGGCTACACCTTC | CASSLDPGTEVLYGYTF
NA | TRBD2 | TRBJ2-2 | TRBV4-2 | TGTGCCAGCAGCCAAATAGCGGGAGGGAGGTTCGGCACCGGGGAGCTGTTTTTT | CASSQIAGGRFGTGELFF
NA | TRBD1 | TRBJ2-3 | TRBV6-5 | TGTGCCAGCAGACCGGGACAGATCACAGATACGCAGTATTTT | CASRPGQITDTQYF
NA | NA | TRBJ1-3 | TRBV18 | TGTGCCAGCTCCCCCTTGGAGTTGGGGGGGGCCCGCTCTGGAAACACCATATATTTT | CASSPLELGGARSGNTIYF
NA | NA | TRBJ1-1 | TRBV18 | TGTGCCAGCTCACCAGGACTGGAGAACACTGAAGCTTTCTTT | CASSPGLENTEAFF
NA | NA | TRBJ2-3 | TRBV5-1 | TGCGCCAGCAGCTTGTGGGGACTTCTCACTCATACAGATACGCAGTATTTT | CASSLWGLLTHTDTQYF
NA | NA | TRBJ1-4 | TRBV18 | TGTGCCAGCTCACAATTTCACGGAGTCACTGAAAAACTGTTTTTT | CASSQFHGVTEKLFF
NA | NA | TRBJ2-7 | TRBV4-1 | TGCGCCAGCAGCCAAACGGCTCGGACAACTTTTCCATTCTCCTACGAGCAGTACTTC | CASSQTARTTFPFSYEQYF
NA | NA | TRBJ2-7 | TRBV27 | TGTGCCAGCAGTTTTAACTACCGCTACGAGCAGTACTTC | CASSFNYRYEQYF
once | NA | TRBJ1-2 | TRBV6-1 | TGTGCCAGCAGTCCTTTATTTCAGGATAACTATGGCTACACCTTC | CASSPLFQDNYGYTF